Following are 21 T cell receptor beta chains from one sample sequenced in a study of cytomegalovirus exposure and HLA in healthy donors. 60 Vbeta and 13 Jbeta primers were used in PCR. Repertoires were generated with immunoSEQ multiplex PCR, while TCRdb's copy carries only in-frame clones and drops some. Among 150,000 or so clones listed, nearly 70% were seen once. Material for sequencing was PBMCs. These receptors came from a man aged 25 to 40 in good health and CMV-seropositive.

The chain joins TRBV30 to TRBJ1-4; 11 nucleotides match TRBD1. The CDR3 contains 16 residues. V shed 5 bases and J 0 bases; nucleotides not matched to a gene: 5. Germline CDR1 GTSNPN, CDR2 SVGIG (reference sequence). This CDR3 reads CAWDPGQGATNEKLFF. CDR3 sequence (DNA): TGTGCCTGGGACCCGGGACAGGGGGCAACTAATGAAAAACTGTTTTTT.

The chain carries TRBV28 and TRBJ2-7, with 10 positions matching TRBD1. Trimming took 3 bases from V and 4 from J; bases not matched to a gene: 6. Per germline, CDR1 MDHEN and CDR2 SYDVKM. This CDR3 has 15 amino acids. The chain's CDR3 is CASSFGQGDWYEQYF. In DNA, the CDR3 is TGTGCCAGCAGTTTCGGACAGGGGGATTGGTACGAGCAGTACTTC.

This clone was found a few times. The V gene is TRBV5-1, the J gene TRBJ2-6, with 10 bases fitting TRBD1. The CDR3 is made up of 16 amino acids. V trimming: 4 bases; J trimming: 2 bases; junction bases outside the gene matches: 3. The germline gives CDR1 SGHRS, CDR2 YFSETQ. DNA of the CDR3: TGCGCCAGCAGCATCGGACAGGGGGCTGGGGCCAACGTCCTGACTTTC. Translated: CASSIGQGAGANVLTF.

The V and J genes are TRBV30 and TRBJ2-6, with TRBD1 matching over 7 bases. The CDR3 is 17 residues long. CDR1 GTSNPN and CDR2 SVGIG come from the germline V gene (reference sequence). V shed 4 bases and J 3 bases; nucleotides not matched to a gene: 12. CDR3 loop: CAWNSRQGGLGANVLTF. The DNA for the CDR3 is TGTGCCTGGAATTCCCGACAAGGGGGCCTTGGGGCCAACGTCCTGACTTTC.

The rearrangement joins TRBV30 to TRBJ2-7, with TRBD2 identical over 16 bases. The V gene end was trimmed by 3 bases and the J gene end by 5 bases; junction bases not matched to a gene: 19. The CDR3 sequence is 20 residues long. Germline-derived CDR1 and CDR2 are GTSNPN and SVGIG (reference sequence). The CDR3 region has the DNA TGTGCCTGGAGGGGCGGTTCCGGGACTAGCGGGAGGGAAGGGAAACACGAGCAGTACTTC. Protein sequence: CAWRGGSGTSGREGKHEQYF.

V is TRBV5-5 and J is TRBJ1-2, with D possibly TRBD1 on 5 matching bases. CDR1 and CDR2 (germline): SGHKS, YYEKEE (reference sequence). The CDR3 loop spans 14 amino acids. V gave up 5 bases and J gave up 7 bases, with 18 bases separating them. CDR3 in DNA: TGTGCCAGCAGGGCCCTAACAGGAGCCCGTGGCTACACCTTC. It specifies CASRALTGARGYTF.

CDR3 residues: CASVRAASGSAEAFF. The CDR3 DNA follows: TGTGCCAGCGTTCGCGCTGCCTCTGGGAGCGCTGAAGCTTTCTTT. The J gene is TRBJ1-1, the V gene TRBV6-1; D remains unclear. The length of the CDR3 is 15 residues. The ends were cut back, 8 bases at V and 6 bases at J, with 22 bases in the middle. Germline V gives CDR1 MNHNS, CDR2 SASEGT.

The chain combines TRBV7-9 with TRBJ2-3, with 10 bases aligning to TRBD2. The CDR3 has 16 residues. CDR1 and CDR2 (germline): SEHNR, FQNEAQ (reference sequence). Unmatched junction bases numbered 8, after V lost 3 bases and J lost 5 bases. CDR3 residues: CASSLVSGRSQDTQYF. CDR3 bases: TGTGCCAGCAGCTTGGTTAGCGGGAGGTCTCAAGATACGCAGTATTTT.

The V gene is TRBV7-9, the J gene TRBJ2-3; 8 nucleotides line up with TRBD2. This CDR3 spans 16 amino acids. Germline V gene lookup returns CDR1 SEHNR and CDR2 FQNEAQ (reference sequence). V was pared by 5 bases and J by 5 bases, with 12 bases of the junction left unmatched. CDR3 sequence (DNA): TGTGCCAGCAGCCCCCTGGAGCGGGAGAGAATAGATACGCAGTATTTT. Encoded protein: CASSPLERERIDTQYF.

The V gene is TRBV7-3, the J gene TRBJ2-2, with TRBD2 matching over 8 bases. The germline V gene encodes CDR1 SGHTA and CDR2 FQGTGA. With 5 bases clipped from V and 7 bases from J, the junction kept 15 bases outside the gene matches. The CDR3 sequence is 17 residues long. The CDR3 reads CASSPASGPGIGGELFF. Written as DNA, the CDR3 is TGTGCCAGCAGCCCAGCTAGCGGGCCGGGAATTGGCGGGGAGCTGTTTTTT.

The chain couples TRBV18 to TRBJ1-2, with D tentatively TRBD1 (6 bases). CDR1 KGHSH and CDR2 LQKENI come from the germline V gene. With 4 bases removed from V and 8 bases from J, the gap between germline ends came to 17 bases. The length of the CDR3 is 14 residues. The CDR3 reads CASSLYPGERGYTF. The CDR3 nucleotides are TGTGCCAGCTCACTATACCCAGGGGAGCGCGGCTACACCTTC.

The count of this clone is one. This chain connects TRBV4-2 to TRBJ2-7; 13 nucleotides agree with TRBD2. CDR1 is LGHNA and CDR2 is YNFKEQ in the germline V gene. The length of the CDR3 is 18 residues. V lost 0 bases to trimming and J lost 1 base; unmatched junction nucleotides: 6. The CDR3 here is CASSQDGTSGTTSYEQYF. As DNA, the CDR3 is TGTGCCAGCAGCCAAGATGGGACTAGCGGGACTACTTCCTACGAGCAGTACTTC.

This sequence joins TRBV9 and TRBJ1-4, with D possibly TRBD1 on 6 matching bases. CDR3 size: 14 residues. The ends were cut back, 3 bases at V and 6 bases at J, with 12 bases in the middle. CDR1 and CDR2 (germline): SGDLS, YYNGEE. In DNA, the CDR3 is TGTGCCAGCAGCGAGGGGGTGTCAGATGAAAAACTGTTTTTT. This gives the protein CASSEGVSDEKLFF.

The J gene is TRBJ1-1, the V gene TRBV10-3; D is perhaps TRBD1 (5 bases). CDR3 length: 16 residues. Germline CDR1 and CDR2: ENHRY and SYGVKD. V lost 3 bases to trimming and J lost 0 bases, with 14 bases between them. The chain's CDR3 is CAISDGPGGVNTEAFF. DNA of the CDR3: TGTGCCATCAGTGATGGGCCCGGAGGGGTGAACACTGAAGCTTTCTTT.

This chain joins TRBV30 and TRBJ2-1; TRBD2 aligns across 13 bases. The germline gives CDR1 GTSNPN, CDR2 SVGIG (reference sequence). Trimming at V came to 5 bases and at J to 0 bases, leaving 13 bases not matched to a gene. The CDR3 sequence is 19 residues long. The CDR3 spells CAWGAGTSGTKASYNEQFF. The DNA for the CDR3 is TGTGCCTGGGGGGCCGGGACTAGCGGGACCAAGGCCTCCTACAATGAGCAGTTCTTC. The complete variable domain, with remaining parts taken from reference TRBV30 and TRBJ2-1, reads SQTIHQWPATLVQPVGSPLSLECTVEGTSNPNLYWYRQAAGRGLQLLFYSVGIGQISSEVPQNLSASRPQDRQFILSSKKLLLSDSGFYLCAWGAGTSGTKASYNEQFFGPGTRLTVL.

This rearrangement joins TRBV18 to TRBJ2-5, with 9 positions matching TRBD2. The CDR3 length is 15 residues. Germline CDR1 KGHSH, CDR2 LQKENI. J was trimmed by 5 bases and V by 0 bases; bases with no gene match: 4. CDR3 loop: CASSPPGLARETQYF. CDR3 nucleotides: TGTGCCAGCTCACCACCGGGACTAGCTAGGGAGACCCAGTACTTC.

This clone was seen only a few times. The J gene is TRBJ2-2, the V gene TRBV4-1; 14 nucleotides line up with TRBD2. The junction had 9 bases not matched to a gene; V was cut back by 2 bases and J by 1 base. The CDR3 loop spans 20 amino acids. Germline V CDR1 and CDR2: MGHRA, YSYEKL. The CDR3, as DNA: TGCGCCAGCAGCCAACACAGGGGGGGACTAGCGGGGGAGAACACCGGGGAGCTGTTTTTT. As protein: CASSQHRGGLAGENTGELFF.

CDR3 protein: CASSLGGVEQYF. CDR3 bases: TGTGCCAGCAGTTTGGGGGGTGTCGAGCAGTACTTC. This chain links TRBV28 with TRBJ2-7, with D perhaps TRBD2 (6 bases). V gave up 3 bases and J gave up 6 bases, with 9 bases separating them. The germline gives CDR1 MDHEN, CDR2 SYDVKM. The CDR3 runs to 12 residues.

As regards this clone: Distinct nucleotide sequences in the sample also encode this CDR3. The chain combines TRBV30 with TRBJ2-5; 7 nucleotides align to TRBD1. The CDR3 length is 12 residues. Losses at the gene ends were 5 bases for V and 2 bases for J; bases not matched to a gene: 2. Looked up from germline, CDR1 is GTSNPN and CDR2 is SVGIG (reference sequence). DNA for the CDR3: TGTGCCTGGTCGACAGGGCAAGAGACCCAGTACTTC. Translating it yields CAWSTGQETQYF.

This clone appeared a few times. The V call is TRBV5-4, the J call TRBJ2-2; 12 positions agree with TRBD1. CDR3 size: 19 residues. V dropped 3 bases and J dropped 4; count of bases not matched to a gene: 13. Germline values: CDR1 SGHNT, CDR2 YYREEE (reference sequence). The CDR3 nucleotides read TGTGCCAGCAGCTCACCCCCGGGACAGGGGGCGTTGGGCACCGGGGAGCTGTTTTTT. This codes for CASSSPPGQGALGTGELFF.

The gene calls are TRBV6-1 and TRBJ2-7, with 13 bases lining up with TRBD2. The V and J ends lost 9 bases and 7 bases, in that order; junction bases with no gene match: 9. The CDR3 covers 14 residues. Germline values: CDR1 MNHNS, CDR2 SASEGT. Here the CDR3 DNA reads TGTGCCAGTAGGGGGACTAGCGGGAACGGGGAGCAGTACTTC. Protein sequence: CASRGTSGNGEQYF.